This TCR beta chain originates from a study of T cells in Graves' hyperthyroidism and ophthalmopathy. Findings and limits, study-wide: Median prediction lead before ophthalmopathy onset was 5.5 to 7 months with the model. The majority of expanded thyroid clonotypes above 0.001 also appeared in blood.

This clonotype turned up a few times. Its antigen is not known. An end of the junction does not agree with germline; a read error may underlie this. Patients having uncontrolled infection, another autoimmune disease, pregnancy or lactation were not included. What was amplified from RNA transcripts were TCR beta CDR3 regions. An initial round of RT-PCR targeting the TCR CDR3 relied on the HTBI primer set. From the multiplex PCR reads, TCRdb called clonotypes with MiXCR, one entry per CDR3 protein. The repertoire consists of 490,000 or so distinct CDR3 sequences, with 15% to 20% occurring once and the leading ten covering about 29%. This receptor was identified in a woman under 40 with Graves' ophthalmopathy. The sequenced sample was blood.

CDR3 in amino acids: CASSQVSEQCF. CDR3 nucleotides: TGTGCCAGCAGCCAAGTCAGTGAGCAGTGCTTC. The chain has TRBV3-1 and TRBJ2-1; D is uncertain. This CDR3 comprises 11 residues. The germline CDR1 and CDR2 sequences are LGHDT and YNNKEL (reference sequence).